This is a list of T cell receptor beta chains from one sample in a study of blood T cells in healthy people across ages. TCRdb fed the 5' RACE reads into MiXCR, producing one record per CDR3 protein. The sample has about 650,000 distinct CDR3 sequences; roughly 30% are singletons. Sample: blood. These receptors originate from a woman at least 80 years old in good health. Both conserved end residues are part of each CDR3. A D gene is named only where the DNA matches it firmly. Rows give clone size only sometimes, using once, few, many, or a class for an expanded clone.

clone_size	v_call	j_call	d_call	cdr3_aa
.	TRBV3-1	TRBJ2-1	TRBD1	CASSQASRGLRDEQFF
many	TRBV12-3/TRBV12-4	TRBJ2-5	.	CASSLRGGGEETQYF
.	TRBV5-1	TRBJ2-2	.	CASSLDPQRSNTGELFF
.	TRBV30	TRBJ1-1	.	CAWSAVRGTEAFF
.	TRBV20-1	TRBJ2-1	.	CSTERDSYNEQFF
.	TRBV7-9	TRBJ1-3	TRBD1	CASRDGTGPGNTIYF
.	TRBV28	TRBJ1-6	TRBD1	CATPDRGNSPLHF
many	TRBV9	TRBJ2-1	.	CASSPATPSLYNEQFF
.	TRBV19	TRBJ2-1	TRBD2	CASSLTLAGGYNEQFF
.	TRBV5-6	TRBJ1-5	TRBD1	CASSGRGTGGRYSNQPQHF
.	TRBV7-3	TRBJ1-5	.	CASSLSSGQPQHF
few	TRBV6-5	TRBJ2-7	.	CASSPRQSYEQYF
many	TRBV7-2	TRBJ2-7	.	CASSPMDEQYF
few	TRBV30	TRBJ1-2	.	CAHGRGGGLFGYTF
few	TRBV10-3	TRBJ1-4	.	CAISEQGNEKLFF
many	TRBV10-3	TRBJ2-1	.	CAIRMPGKNEQFF
.	TRBV5-1	TRBJ2-7	TRBD1	CASSLLGTGRSEQYF
few	TRBV6-5	TRBJ1-1	.	CASSFATGGTEAFF
.	TRBV5-1	TRBJ1-6	.	CASRASTDSPLHF
many	TRBV6-1	TRBJ1-4	.	CASSTIEGEKLFF
many	TRBV5-6	TRBJ2-5	TRBD1	CASSEAGGAQETQYF
.	TRBV20-1	TRBJ2-5	TRBD2	CSARDRLAFRETQYF